The entry below gives a single T cell receptor (beta chain) sequence along with its context. Its specificity is unknown. Libraries were prepared by immunoSEQ multiplex PCR; TCRdb keeps only in-frame clonotypes and omits some of them. The data show some 60,000 clones, approximately 80% seen once. The V end lost 4 bases, the J end lost 0 bases, and 10 bases lay between the germline ends. CDR3 size: 15 residues. Germline lookup yields CDR1 LNHDA and CDR2 SQIVND (reference sequence). This sample is drawn from a study of radiotherapy plus CTLA-4 blockade in lung cancer. Turning to the study itself: In approximately 17% of patients, objective responses were seen; 25% to 40% had disease control. Findings and limits, study-wide: Tumor-origin TCR clones grew in blood after radiotherapy plus ipilimumab.

The study treated chemo-refractory metastatic non-small-cell lung cancer patients with focal radiation plus ipilimumab CTLA-4 blockade. The V call is TRBV19, the J call TRBJ1-5; D is possibly TRBD1 (6 bases). The TCR comes from a human donor with non-small cell lung cancer who had a complete response to radiotherapy plus ipilimumab. The sample in question was peripheral blood, obtained from a patient treated with radiotherapy plus ipilimumab. The CDR3 DNA is TGTGCCAGTAGTACCCAGGACAGTAGCAATCAGCCCCAGCATTTT. As protein: CASSTQDSSNQPQHF.